Listed below are T cell receptor beta chains from one sample, sequenced in a study of CXCR3-negative and CXCR3-positive naive CD8 T cells. TCRdb reprocessed the 5' RACE reads, keeping one entry per CDR3 protein, no DNA. Its table lists around 50,000 distinct CDR3 sequences. The source material was naive CXCR3- CD8+ T cells from blood. The origin of the receptors is a human donor in good health. Some clones in this sample may be carry-over from other donors' samples. Each CDR3 is given with its conserved first and last residue.

j_call v_call cdr3_aa
TRBJ2-3 TRBV11-2 CASSLEVATDTQYF
TRBJ2-1 TRBV27 CASSFTSGGHYNEQFF
TRBJ2-2 TRBV7-9 CASATSAANTGELFF
TRBJ2-1 TRBV12-3/TRBV12-4 CASSFGNNEQFF
TRBJ2-2 TRBV7-8 CASSAGSPGELFF
TRBJ2-3 TRBV29-1 CSVAGGWLGTDTQYF
TRBJ1-1 TRBV20-1 CSAREPRADEAFF
TRBJ2-7 TRBV12-3/TRBV12-4 CASIGFSETATYEQYF
TRBJ2-7 TRBV6-2/TRBV6-3 CASSPPLGQGSYEQYF
TRBJ2-1 TRBV29-1 CSGPRMGWKPDEQFF
TRBJ2-1 TRBV6-1 CASEAGGRYNEQFF